What follows is one T cell receptor (beta chain) and its context. This sample includes further DNA sequences coding for the same CDR3. Authors' methods: Reference gene primers were amplified, and this amplification served to estimate nucleated cell counts. TCRdb's copy holds only in-frame clones and misses some; the assay was immunoSEQ multiplex PCR. The V and J calls and clone size come from that table; D and trimming were worked out from the DNA. This sample has roughly 150,000 clones, with 83% found just once. These data are taken from a study of blood T cell repertoires in COVID-19. Study-level information: The United States, Italy and Spain provided the acute and convalescent COVID-19 samples. Sources were T cells, B-cell-depleted T cells, or PBMCs; the material itself was cDNA or gDNA.

Looked up from germline, CDR1 is KGHSH and CDR2 is LQKENI. This CDR3 spans 14 amino acids. Trimming pared 3 bases from V and 0 bases from J, leaving 8 bases between. This chain joins TRBV18 and TRBJ2-5; unclear D gene. Source material: peripheral blood. The origin of this receptor is an elderly woman with acute or convalescent COVID-19. The CDR3 DNA sequence: TGTGCCAGCTCACCTTCGGGTTACCAAGAGACCCAGTACTTC. Its translation is CASSPSGYQETQYF. The full variable domain, its missing parts supplied by reference TRBV18 and TRBJ2-5, is NAGVMQNPRHLVRRRGQEARLRCSPMKGHSHVYWYRQLPEEGLKFMVYLQKENIIDESGMPKERFSAEFPKEGPSILRIQQVVRGDSAAYFCASSPSGYQETQYFGPGTRLLVL.